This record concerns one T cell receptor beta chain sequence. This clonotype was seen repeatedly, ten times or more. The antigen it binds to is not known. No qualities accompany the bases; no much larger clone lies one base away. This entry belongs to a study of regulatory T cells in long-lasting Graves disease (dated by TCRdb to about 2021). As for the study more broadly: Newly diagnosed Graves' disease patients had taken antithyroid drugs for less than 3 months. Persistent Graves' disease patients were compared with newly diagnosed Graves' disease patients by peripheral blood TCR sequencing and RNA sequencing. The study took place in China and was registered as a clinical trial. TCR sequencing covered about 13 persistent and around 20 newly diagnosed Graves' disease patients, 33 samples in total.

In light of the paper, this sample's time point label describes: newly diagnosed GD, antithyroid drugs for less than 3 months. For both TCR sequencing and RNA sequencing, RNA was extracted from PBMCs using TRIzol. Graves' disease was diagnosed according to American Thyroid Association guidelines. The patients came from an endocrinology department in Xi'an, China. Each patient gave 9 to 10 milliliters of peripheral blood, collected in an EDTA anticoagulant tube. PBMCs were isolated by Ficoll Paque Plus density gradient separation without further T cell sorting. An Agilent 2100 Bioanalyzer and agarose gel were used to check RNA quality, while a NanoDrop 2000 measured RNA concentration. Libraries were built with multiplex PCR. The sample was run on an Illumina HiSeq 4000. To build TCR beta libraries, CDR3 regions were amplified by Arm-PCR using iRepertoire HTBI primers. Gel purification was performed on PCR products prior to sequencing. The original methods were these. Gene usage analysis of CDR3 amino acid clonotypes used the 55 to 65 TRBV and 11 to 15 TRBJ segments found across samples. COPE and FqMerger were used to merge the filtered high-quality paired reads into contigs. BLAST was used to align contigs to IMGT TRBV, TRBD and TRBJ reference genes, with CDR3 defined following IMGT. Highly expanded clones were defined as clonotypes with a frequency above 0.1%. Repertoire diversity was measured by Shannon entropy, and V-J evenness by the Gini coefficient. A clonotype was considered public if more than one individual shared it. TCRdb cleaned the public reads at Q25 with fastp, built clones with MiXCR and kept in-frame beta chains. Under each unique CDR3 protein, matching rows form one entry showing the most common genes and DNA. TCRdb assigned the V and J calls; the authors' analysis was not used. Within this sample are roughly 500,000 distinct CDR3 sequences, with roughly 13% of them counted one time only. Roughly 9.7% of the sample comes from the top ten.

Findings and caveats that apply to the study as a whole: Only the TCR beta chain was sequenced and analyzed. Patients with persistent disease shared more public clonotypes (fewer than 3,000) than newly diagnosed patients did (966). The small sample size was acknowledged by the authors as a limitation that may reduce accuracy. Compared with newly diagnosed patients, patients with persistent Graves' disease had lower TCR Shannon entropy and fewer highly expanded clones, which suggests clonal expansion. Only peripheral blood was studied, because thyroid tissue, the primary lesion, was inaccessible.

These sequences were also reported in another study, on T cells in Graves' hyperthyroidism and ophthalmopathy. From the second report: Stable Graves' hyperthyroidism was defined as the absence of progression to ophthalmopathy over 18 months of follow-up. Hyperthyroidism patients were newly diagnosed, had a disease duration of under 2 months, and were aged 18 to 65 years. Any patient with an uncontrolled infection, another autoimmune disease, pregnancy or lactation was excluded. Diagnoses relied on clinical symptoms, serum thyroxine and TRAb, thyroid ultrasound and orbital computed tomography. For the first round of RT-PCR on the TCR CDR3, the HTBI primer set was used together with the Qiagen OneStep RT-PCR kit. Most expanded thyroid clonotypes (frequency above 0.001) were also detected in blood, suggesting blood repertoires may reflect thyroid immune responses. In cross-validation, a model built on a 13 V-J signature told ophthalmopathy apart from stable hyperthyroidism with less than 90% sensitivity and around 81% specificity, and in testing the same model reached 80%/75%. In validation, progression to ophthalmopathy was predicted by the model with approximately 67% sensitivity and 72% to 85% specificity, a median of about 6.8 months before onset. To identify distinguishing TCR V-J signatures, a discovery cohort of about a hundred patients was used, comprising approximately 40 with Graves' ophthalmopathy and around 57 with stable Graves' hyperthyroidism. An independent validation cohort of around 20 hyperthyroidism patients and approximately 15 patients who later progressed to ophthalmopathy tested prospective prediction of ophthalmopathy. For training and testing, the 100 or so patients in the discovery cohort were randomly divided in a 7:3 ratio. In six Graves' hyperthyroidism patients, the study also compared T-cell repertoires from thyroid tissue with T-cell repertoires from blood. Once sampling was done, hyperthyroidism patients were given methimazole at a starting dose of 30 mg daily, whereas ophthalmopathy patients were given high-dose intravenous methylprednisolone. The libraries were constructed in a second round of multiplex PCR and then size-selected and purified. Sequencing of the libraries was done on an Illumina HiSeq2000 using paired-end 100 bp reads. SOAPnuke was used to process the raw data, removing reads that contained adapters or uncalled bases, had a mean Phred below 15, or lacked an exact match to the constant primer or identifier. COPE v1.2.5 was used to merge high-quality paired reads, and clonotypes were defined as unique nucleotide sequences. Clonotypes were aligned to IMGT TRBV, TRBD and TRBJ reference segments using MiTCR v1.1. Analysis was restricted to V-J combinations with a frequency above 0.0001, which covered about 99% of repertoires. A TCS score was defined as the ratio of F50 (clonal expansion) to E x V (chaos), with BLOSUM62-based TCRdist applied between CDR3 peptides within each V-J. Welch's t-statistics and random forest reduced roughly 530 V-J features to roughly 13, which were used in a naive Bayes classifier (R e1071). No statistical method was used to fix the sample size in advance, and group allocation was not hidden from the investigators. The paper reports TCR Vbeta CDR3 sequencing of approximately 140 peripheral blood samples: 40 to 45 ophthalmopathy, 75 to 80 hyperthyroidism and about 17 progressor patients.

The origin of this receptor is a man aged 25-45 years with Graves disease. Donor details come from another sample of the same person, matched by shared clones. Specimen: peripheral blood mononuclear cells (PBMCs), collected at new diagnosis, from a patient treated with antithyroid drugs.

The sequenced DNA: TGTGCCACCAGTGATCCCGGGGCGCTCACAGATACGCAGTATTTT. Its protein product is CATSDPGALTDTQYF. The sequence links TRBV24-1 to TRBJ2-3, with the D call tentatively TRBD1 or TRBD2, each fitting 5 bases. CDR1 KGHDR and CDR2 SFDVKD were looked up in the germline V gene. V is clipped by 3 bases and J by 2 bases, and the sequence between their germline boundaries is 11 bases long. Spanning cysteine to phenylalanine, the CDR3 consists of 15 amino acids. Only the CDR3 DNA is retained, 45 bases long and in frame from the first base.